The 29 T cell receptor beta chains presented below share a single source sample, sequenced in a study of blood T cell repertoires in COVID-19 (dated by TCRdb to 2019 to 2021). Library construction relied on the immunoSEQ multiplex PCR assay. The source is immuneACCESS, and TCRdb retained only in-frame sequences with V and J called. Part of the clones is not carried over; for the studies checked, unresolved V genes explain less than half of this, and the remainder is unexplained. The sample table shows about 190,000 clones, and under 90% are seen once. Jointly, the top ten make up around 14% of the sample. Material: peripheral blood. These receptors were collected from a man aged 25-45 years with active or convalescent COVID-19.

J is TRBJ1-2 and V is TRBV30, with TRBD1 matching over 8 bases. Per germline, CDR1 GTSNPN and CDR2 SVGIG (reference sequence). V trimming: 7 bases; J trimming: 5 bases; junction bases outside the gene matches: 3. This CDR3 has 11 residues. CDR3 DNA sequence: TGTGCCTTTCAGGGGGCGTATGGCTACACCTTC. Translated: CAFQGAYGYTF.

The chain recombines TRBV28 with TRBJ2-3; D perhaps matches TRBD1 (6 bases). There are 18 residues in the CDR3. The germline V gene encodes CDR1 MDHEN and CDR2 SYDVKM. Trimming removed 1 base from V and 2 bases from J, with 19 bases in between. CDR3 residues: CASSLSPGLGGHTDTQYF. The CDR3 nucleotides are TGTGCCAGCAGTTTATCCCCCGGGCTAGGGGGACACACAGATACGCAGTATTTT.

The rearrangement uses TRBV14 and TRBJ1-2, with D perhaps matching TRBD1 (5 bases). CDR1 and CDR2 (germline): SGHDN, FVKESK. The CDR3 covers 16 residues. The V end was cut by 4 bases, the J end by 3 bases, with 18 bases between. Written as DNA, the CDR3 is TGTGCCAGCAGCCGCGACAGCCCGCTTCTAGACTATGGCTACACCTTC. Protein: CASSRDSPLLDYGYTF.

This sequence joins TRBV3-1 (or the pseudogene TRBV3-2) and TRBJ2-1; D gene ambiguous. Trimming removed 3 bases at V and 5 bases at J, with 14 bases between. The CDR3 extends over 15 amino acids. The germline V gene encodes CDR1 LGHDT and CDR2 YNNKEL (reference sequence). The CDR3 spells CASSHIRSIHNEQFF. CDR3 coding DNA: TGTGCCAGCAGCCATATCCGGAGTATCCACAATGAGCAGTTCTTC.

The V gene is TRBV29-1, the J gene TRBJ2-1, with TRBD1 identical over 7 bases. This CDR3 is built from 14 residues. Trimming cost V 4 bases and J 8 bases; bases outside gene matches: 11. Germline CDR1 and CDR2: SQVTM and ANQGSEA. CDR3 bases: TGCAGCGTTGCCACCCCTCTAGGACAGGATGAGCAGTTCTTC. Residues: CSVATPLGQDEQFF.

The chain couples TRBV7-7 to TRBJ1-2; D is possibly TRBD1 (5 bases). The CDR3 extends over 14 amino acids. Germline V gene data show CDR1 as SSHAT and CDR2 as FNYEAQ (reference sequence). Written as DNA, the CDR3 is TGTGCTAGCCGGGGGGGGTTTGCGCACTATGGCTACACCTTC. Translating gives CASRGGFAHYGYTF.

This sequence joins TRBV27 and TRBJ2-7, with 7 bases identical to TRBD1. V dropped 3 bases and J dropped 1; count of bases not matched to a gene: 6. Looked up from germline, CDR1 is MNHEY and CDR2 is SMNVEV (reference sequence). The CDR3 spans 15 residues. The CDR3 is CASSFSTGASYEQYF. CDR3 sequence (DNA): TGTGCCAGCAGTTTCAGCACAGGGGCTTCCTACGAGCAGTACTTC.

CDR3 loop: CASSLGREGAFF. The CDR3 DNA reads TGCGCCAGCAGCTTGGGCAGGGAGGGGGCTTTCTTT. The chain links TRBV5-1 to TRBJ1-1, with D possibly matching TRBD1 (5 bases). Trimming pared 0 bases from V and 11 bases from J, leaving 11 bases between. The CDR3 has 12 amino acids. Per the germline V gene, CDR1 is SGHRS and CDR2 is YFSETQ.

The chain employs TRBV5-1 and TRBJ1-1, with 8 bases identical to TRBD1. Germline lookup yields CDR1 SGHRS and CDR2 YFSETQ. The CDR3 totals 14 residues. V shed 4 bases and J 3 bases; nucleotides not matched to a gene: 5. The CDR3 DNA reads TGCGCCAGCAGCGGGGTGACAGGGGACACTGAAGCTTTCTTT. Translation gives CASSGVTGDTEAFF.

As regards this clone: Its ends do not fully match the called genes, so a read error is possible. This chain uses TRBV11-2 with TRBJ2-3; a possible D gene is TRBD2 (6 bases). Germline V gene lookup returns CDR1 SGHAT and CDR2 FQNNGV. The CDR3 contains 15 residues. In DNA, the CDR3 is TGTGCCAGCAGGTTAGCTTTCCGGGACTCGGATACGCAGTATTTT. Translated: CASRLAFRDSDTQYF.

The DNA of the CDR3 is TGTGCCAGCAGCCAAGATGCTAGCGGGAGTCGGATGGTGGCGGAGTACTTC. It yields the protein CASSQDASGSRMVAEYF. J is TRBJ2-5 and V is TRBV14; 10 bases are a match to TRBD2. The CDR3 sequence is 17 residues long. Trimming took 0 bases from V and 12 from J; bases not matched to a gene: 16. Germline V CDR1 and CDR2: SGHDN, FVKESK.

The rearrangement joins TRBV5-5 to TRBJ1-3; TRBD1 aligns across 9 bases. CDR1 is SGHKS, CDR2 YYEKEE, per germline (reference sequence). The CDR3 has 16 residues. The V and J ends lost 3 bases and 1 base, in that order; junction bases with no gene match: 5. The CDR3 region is CASSSRTGASGNTIYF. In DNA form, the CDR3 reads TGTGCCAGCAGCTCCCGGACAGGGGCTTCTGGAAACACCATATATTTT.

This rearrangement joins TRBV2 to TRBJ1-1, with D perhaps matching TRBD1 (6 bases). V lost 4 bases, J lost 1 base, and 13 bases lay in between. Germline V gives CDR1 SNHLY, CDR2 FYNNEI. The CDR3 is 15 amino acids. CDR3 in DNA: TGTGCCAGCAGTGGCCGACAGGCGCAGAACACTGAAGCTTTCTTT. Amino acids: CASSGRQAQNTEAFF.

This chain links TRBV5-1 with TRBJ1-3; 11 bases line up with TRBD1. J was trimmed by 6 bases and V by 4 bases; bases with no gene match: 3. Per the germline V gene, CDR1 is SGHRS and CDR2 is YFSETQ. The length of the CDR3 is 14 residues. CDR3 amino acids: CASSMGQGVNTIYF. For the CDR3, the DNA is TGCGCCAGCAGCATGGGACAGGGGGTAAACACCATATATTTT.

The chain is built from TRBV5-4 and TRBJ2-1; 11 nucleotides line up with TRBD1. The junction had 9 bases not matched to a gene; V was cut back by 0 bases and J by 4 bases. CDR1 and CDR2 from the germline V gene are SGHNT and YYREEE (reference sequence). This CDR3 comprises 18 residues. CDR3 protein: CASSLASGTGGLYNEQFF. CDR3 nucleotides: TGTGCCAGCAGCTTGGCTTCCGGGACAGGGGGTTTATACAATGAGCAGTTCTTC.

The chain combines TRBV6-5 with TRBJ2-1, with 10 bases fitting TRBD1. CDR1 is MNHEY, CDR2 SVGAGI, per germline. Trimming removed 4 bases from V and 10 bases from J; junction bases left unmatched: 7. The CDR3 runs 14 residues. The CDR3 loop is CASSSGTGVFEQFF. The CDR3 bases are TGTGCCAGCAGTTCTGGGACAGGGGTCTTCGAGCAGTTCTTC.

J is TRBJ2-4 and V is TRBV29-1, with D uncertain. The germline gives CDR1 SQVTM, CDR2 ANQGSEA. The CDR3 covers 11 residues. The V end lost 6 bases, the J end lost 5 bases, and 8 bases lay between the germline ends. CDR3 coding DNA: TGCAGCGTAAAACAAGAAAACATTCAGTACTTC. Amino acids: CSVKQENIQYF.

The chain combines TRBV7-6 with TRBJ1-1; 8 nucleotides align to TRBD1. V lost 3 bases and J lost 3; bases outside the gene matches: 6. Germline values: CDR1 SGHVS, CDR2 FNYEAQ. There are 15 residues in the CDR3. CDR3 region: CASSFRDRGDTEAFF. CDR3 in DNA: TGTGCCAGCAGCTTCCGTGACAGGGGAGACACTGAAGCTTTCTTT.

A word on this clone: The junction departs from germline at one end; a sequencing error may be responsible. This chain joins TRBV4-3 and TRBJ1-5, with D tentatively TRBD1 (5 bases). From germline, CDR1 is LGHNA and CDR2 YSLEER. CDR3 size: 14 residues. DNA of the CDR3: TGCGCCAGCAGTCAAGAAGGGGGCAATCAGCCCCAGCATTTT. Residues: CASSQEGGNQPQHF.

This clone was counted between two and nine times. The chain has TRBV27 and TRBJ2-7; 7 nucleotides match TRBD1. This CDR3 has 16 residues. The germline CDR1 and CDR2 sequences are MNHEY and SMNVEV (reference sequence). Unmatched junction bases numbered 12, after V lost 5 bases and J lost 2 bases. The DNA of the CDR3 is TGTGCCAGCAGTCCCCCGGCGGCAGGGGGAACCTACGAGCAGTACTTC. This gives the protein CASSPPAAGGTYEQYF.

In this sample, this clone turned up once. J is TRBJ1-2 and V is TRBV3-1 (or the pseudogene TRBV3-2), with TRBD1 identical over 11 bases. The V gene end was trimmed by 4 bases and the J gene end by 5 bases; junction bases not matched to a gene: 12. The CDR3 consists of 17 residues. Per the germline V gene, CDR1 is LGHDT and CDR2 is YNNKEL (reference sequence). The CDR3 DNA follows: TGTGCCAGCAGCCCGTGGACAGGGGGCGAAGCTCGGTATGGCTACACCTTC. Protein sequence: CASSPWTGGEARYGYTF.

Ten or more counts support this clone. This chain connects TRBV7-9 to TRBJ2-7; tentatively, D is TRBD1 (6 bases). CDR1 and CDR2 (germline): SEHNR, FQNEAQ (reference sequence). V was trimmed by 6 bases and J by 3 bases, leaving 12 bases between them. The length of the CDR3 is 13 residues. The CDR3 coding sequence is TGTGCCAGCAGTTATAGGACAGACTACGAGCAGTACTTC. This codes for CASSYRTDYEQYF.

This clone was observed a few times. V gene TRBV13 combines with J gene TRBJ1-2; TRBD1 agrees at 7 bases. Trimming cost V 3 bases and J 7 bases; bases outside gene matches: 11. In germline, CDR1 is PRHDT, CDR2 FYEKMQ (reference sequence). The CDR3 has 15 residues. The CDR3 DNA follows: TGTGCCAGCAGCTTCACGGGAAGGGGGCCGGTTGGCTACACCTTC. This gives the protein CASSFTGRGPVGYTF.

This CDR3 is CASSPKSGFTGELFF. The CDR3 DNA reads as TGTGCCAGCAGCCCGAAGAGTGGTTTCACCGGGGAGCTGTTTTTT. The chain carries TRBV7-9 and TRBJ2-2, with D uncertain. From germline, CDR1 is SEHNR and CDR2 FQNEAQ (reference sequence). The CDR3 runs to 15 residues. V gave up 5 bases and J gave up 4 bases, with 14 bases separating them.

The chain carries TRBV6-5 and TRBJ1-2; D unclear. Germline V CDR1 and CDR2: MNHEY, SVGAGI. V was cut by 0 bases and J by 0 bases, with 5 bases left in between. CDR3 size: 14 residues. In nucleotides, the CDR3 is TGTGCCAGCAGTTACTCAGCCCCTAACTATGGCTACACCTTC. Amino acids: CASSYSAPNYGYTF.

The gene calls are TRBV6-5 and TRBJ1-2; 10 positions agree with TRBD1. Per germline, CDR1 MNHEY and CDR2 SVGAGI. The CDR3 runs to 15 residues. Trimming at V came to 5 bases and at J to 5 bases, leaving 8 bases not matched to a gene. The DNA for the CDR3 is TGTGCCAGCAGTCCACCGGGACAGGGGTCGTATGGCTACACCTTC. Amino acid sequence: CASSPPGQGSYGYTF.

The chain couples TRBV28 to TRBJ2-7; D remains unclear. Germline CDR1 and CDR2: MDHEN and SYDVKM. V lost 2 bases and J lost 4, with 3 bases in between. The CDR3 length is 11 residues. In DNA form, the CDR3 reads TGTGCCAGCAGTTTAGAGTACGAGCAGTACTTC. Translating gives CASSLEYEQYF.

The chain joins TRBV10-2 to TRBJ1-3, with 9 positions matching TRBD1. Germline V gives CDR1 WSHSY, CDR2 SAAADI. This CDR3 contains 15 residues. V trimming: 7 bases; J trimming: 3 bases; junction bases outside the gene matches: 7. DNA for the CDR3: TGCGCCAGCACGGACAGGGGTAGAGGTGGAAACACCATATATTTT. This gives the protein CASTDRGRGGNTIYF.

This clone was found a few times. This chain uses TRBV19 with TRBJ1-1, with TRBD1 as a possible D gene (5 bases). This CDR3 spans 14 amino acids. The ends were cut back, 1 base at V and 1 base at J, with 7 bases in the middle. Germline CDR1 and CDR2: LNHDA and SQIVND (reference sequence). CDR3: CASSIVQANTEAFF. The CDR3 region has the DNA TGTGCCAGTAGTATAGTACAGGCGAACACTGAAGCTTTCTTT.